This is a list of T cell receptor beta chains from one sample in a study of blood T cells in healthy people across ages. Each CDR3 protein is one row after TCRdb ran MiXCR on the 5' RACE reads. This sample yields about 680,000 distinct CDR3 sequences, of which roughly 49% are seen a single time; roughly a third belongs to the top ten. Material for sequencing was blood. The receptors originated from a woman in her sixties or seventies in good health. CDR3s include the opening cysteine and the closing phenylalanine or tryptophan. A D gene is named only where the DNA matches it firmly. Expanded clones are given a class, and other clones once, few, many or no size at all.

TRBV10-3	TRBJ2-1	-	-	TGTGCCATCAAACTCAGGGCCGATGGAAATGAGCAGTTCTTC	CAIKLRADGNEQFF
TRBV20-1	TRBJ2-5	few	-	TGCAGTGCTAGAGTTAGCAGCCAAGAGACCCAGTACTTC	CSARVSSQETQYF
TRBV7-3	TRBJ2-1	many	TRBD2	TGTGCCAGCAATGAGCGGGAGGGTTATGAGCAGTTCTTC	CASNEREGYEQFF
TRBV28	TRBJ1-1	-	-	TGTGCCACCAGGAGGACTTTTGACGGTGAAGCTTTCTTT	CATRRTFDGEAFF
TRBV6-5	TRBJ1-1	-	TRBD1	TGTGCCAGCAGTCGGACAGGACGAGGCACTGAAGCTTTCTTT	CASSRTGRGTEAFF
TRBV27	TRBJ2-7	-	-	TGTGCCAGCAGTTTATCGGGGGGAGACCCCTACGAGCAGTACTTC	CASSLSGGDPYEQYF
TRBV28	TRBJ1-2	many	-	TGTGCCAGCACCCCGGAGTCCCGCAACTATGGCTACACCTTC	CASTPESRNYGYTF
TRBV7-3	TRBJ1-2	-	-	TGTGCCAGCAGCTTATGGCGACAGGCGCCTCCTAACTATGGCTACACCTTC	CASSLWRQAPPNYGYTF
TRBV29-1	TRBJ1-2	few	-	TGCAGCGTTGGGCGGAACTATGGCTACACCTTC	CSVGRNYGYTF
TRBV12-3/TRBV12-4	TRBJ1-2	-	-	TGTGCCAGCAGGAACGACAGCTATGGCTACACCTTC	CASRNDSYGYTF